Listed below are T cell receptor beta chains from one sample, sequenced in a study of a mutant IDH1 vaccine in newly diagnosed glioma. These receptors lack a known antigen. Using immunoSEQ multiplex PCR, the repertoire was profiled, and TCRdb retains in-frame clones only, with some absent. The table lists 60,000 or so clones, 80% to 90% of them singletons, with around 7% in the top ten. This specimen consisted of PBMCs, obtained from a glioma patient whose treatment included an IDH1 peptide vaccine. All receptors derive from a woman aged 45-65 years with glioma. CDR3s include the opening cysteine and the closing phenylalanine or tryptophan. The D gene is left open where the match is weak. Some rows mark clone size as missing; the rest say once, few, many or name a class of expanded clone.

size,D,V,J,CDR3,DNA
NA,NA,TRBV6-1,TRBJ1-1,CASRDLPMNTEAFF,TGTGCCAGCAGGGACTTGCCCATGAACACTGAAGCTTTCTTT
NA,NA,TRBV28,TRBJ1-1,CASRTGGSTTEAFF,TGTGCCAGCAGGACGGGGGGGTCGACCACTGAAGCTTTCTTT
once,NA,TRBV7-9,TRBJ2-2,CASSLTVSAGELFF,TGTGCCAGCAGCTTGACAGTTTCTGCCGGGGAGCTGTTTTTT
few,TRBD1,TRBV2,TRBJ1-2,CASSEAWDRVGYGYTF,TGTGCCAGCAGTGAAGCGTGGGACAGGGTCGGCTATGGCTACACCTTC
NA,NA,TRBV15,TRBJ2-7,CATSRENGGLEQYF,TGTGCCACCAGCAGGGAGAACGGAGGGCTCGAGCAGTACTTC
NA,NA,TRBV11-1,TRBJ1-1,CASSFRGSNTEAFF,TGTGCCAGCAGCTTCCGGGGATCGAACACTGAAGCTTTCTTT
NA,NA,TRBV9,TRBJ1-3,CASSVEWGGNTIYF,TGTGCCAGCAGCGTAGAGTGGGGTGGAAACACCATATATTTT
NA,TRBD1,TRBV6-5,TRBJ1-5,CASSRGQGINQPQHF,TGTGCCAGCAGTCGCGGACAGGGTATAAATCAGCCCCAGCATTTT
NA,TRBD1,TRBV15,TRBJ1-6,CATSRRTGENSPLHF,TGTGCCACCAGCAGAAGGACAGGGGAGAATTCACCCCTCCACTTT
NA,NA,TRBV9,TRBJ2-2,CASSVEGGLFTGELFF,TGTGCCAGCAGCGTAGAGGGGGGACTCTTCACCGGGGAGCTGTTTTTT
NA,NA,TRBV15,TRBJ2-3,CATSGPRASTDTQYF,TGTGCCACCAGCGGACCTAGGGCTAGCACAGATACGCAGTATTTT
few,NA,TRBV4-3,TRBJ2-7,CASSHATFGSDEQYF,TGCGCCAGCAGCCATGCCACGTTTGGCTCGGACGAGCAGTACTTC
few,NA,TRBV2,TRBJ1-1,CASSADDTEAFF,TGTGCCAGCAGTGCGGACGACACTGAAGCTTTCTTT
NA,NA,TRBV29-1,TRBJ2-7,CSVGGQIEQYF,TGCAGCGTCGGTGGACAAATCGAGCAGTACTTC
NA,TRBD2,TRBV5-4,TRBJ2-7,CASSGGLAGAYEQYF,TGTGCCAGCAGCGGCGGACTAGCGGGGGCCTACGAGCAGTACTTC
once,TRBD2,TRBV7-9,TRBJ2-1,CASSLSGGPHNEQFF,TGTGCCAGCAGCCTAAGCGGGGGCCCCCACAATGAGCAGTTCTTC
NA,NA,TRBV7-2,TRBJ1-1,CASRHPPRGDTEAFF,TGTGCCAGCAGACACCCGCCTCGGGGAGACACTGAAGCTTTCTTT
NA,NA,TRBV2,TRBJ1-2,CASSESGYTF,TGTGCCAGCAGCGAAAGTGGCTACACCTTC
NA,NA,TRBV14,TRBJ1-1,CASSASPILNTEAFF,TGTGCCAGCAGCGCAAGCCCCATCTTGAACACTGAAGCTTTCTTT
NA,NA,TRBV19,TRBJ1-1,CASSIDSRGFEAFF,TGTGCCAGTAGTATAGATAGTCGGGGTTTTGAAGCTTTCTTT
NA,TRBD1,TRBV5-1,TRBJ2-7,CASSLGLGQGLTEQYF,TGCGCCAGCAGCTTGGGGTTGGGACAGGGGTTAACCGAGCAGTACTTC
few,TRBD1,TRBV7-2,TRBJ1-2,CASSPQTGGIGYTF,TGTGCCAGCAGCCCACAGACAGGGGGGATCGGCTACACCTTC
NA,NA,TRBV10-1,TRBJ1-6,CASHPGHFLPLHF,TGCGCCAGTCATCCGGGACACTTTCTACCCCTCCACTTT
NA,NA,TRBV15,TRBJ1-6,CATSRASSPLHF,TGTGCCACCAGCAGGGCCAGTTCACCCCTCCACTTT
few,NA,TRBV10-3,TRBJ1-1,CATKQGGTEAFF,TGTGCCACTAAACAGGGCGGGACTGAAGCTTTCTTT
NA,TRBD1,TRBV2,TRBJ2-1,CASSVDRVDEQFF,TGTGCCAGCAGTGTAGACAGGGTGGATGAGCAGTTCTTC
NA,NA,TRBV5-4,TRBJ2-2,CASRNGRADTGELFF,TGTGCCAGCAGAAACGGCAGGGCGGACACCGGGGAGCTGTTTTTT
NA,NA,TRBV10-3,TRBJ1-5,CAISDGSNQPQHF,TGTGCCATCAGTGACGGGAGCAATCAGCCCCAGCATTTT
NA,NA,TRBV4-3,TRBJ1-1,CASSQTGYTEAFF,TGCGCCAGCAGCCAGACAGGATACACTGAAGCTTTCTTT
NA,NA,TRBV4-2,TRBJ2-7,CASSQGDEQYF,TGTGCCAGCAGCCAAGGCGACGAGCAGTACTTC
once,TRBD1,TRBV7-2,TRBJ1-6,CASSRETGHNSPLHF,TGTGCCAGCAGTCGAGAGACAGGGCATAATTCACCCCTCCACTTT
once,TRBD2,TRBV9,TRBJ2-5,CASSASGGRGETQYF,TGTGCCAGCAGCGCTAGCGGGGGTAGGGGAGAGACCCAGTACTTC
NA,TRBD2,TRBV9,TRBJ2-5,CASSVGAGGIRETQYF,TGTGCCAGCAGCGTTGGAGCGGGGGGGATCCGAGAGACCCAGTACTTC
NA,NA,TRBV9,TRBJ2-7,CASSAWGGGNSEQYF,TGTGCCAGCAGCGCATGGGGAGGGGGCAATAGCGAGCAGTACTTC
NA,NA,TRBV7-2,TRBJ1-2,CASSAKGGNYGYTF,TGTGCCAGCAGCGCAAAAGGGGGAAACTATGGCTACACCTTC
NA,NA,TRBV12-5,TRBJ2-2,CASGFSSRIATGELFF,TGTGCTAGTGGCTTTTCCTCTCGGATCGCCACCGGGGAGCTGTTTTTT
NA,NA,TRBV18,TRBJ2-7,CASSGSPLYEQYF,TGTGCCAGCTCCGGGAGTCCCTTGTACGAGCAGTACTTC
NA,NA,TRBV7-2,TRBJ1-1,CASSALNTEAFF,TGTGCCAGCAGCGCCCTCAACACTGAAGCTTTCTTT
NA,TRBD1,TRBV11-2,TRBJ1-3,CASSPQGGPGNTIYF,TGTGCCAGCTCTCCTCAGGGGGGACCTGGAAACACCATATATTTT
NA,NA,TRBV27,TRBJ1-2,CASTLYLVYYGYTF,TGTGCCAGCACCCTTTACCTAGTCTACTATGGCTACACCTTC
NA,NA,TRBV7-2,TRBJ2-7,CASSFQGSHEQYF,TGTGCCAGCAGTTTTCAGGGTTCCCACGAGCAGTACTTC
NA,NA,TRBV27,TRBJ2-2,CASTLRGRTGELFF,TGTGCCAGCACCCTCCGGGGTCGCACCGGGGAGCTGTTTTTT
NA,NA,TRBV11-3,TRBJ2-7,CASSLYPVYEQYF,TGTGCCAGCAGCTTATACCCAGTTTACGAGCAGTACTTC
NA,NA,TRBV7-9,TRBJ1-2,CASSDSRDNLNYGYTF,TGTGCCAGCAGCGATTCCCGGGACAACCTTAACTATGGCTACACCTTC
NA,TRBD2,TRBV5-1,TRBJ2-6,CASSSQLAGGLGANVLTF,TGCGCCAGCAGCTCCCAACTAGCGGGGGGGCTGGGGGCCAACGTCCTGACTTTC
NA,TRBD1,TRBV6-5,TRBJ1-6,CATGGEGLRSPLHF,TGTGCCACAGGGGGGGAAGGGCTTAGGTCACCCCTCCACTTT
NA,NA,TRBV4-1,TRBJ1-4,CASSQDRRGTNEKLFF,TGCGCCAGCAGCCAAGATCGAAGGGGTACTAATGAAAAACTGTTTTTT
NA,NA,TRBV6-1,TRBJ1-1,CASSEAGGRGAFF,TGTGCCAGCAGTGAAGCTGGAGGGAGGGGAGCTTTCTTT
NA,NA,TRBV5-5,TRBJ2-5,CASSFRKSGSLQTQYF,TGTGCCAGCAGCTTTAGGAAGTCAGGTAGTTTGCAGACCCAGTACTTC
NA,NA,TRBV5-4,TRBJ1-2,CASSSPDTYGYTF,TGTGCCAGCAGCTCCCCGGACACCTATGGCTACACCTTC
NA,TRBD1,TRBV10-3,TRBJ1-3,CAISVSISQGSTNTIYF,TGTGCCATCAGTGTTTCCATTTCACAGGGGAGCACAAACACCATATATTTT
NA,TRBD1,TRBV6-1,TRBJ1-6,CASRRYRDRDSPLHF,TGTGCCAGCAGGAGATACCGGGACAGAGATTCACCCCTCCACTTT
once,NA,TRBV15,TRBJ1-5,CATSRDVDRARGQPQHF,TGTGCCACCAGCAGAGATGTAGACAGAGCAAGGGGACAGCCCCAGCATTTT
few,NA,TRBV7-9,TRBJ1-4,CASTRTGGEKLFF,TGTGCCAGCACCAGGACTGGGGGAGAAAAACTGTTTTTT
NA,NA,TRBV6-1,TRBJ2-7,CASSGDLRSSYEQYF,TGTGCCAGCAGTGGGGACTTAAGGAGCTCCTACGAGCAGTACTTC
NA,TRBD2,TRBV9,TRBJ2-5,CASSGSGGKETQYF,TGTGCCAGCAGCGGTAGCGGGGGGAAAGAGACCCAGTACTTC
NA,NA,TRBV6-1,TRBJ1-2,CASSYTRSNYGYTF,TGTGCCAGCAGTTATACAAGGAGTAACTATGGCTACACCTTC
once,TRBD1,TRBV11-3,TRBJ2-2,CASSSGTGTGELFF,TGTGCCAGCAGCTCCGGGACAGGGACCGGGGAGCTGTTTTTT
NA,TRBD1,TRBV7-2,TRBJ1-2,CASSSARGPERGYTF,TGTGCCAGCAGCTCGGCCAGGGGGCCCGAAAGAGGCTACACCTTC